These 22 T cell receptor beta chains originate from one sample sequenced in a study of graft-versus-host responses after intestinal transplantation. Method: immunoSEQ multiplex PCR; TCRdb's copy keeps in-frame clones and lacks some. The sample has 1,500 to 2,000 clones, over 35% seen once; the top ten hold 9% to 10%. Each mixed lymphocyte reaction held around 200,000 CFSE-labeled responders and around 200,000 irradiated violet-dye-labeled stimulators. The sequenced sample was alloreactive CD8+ T cells from a mixed lymphocyte reaction culture, obtained before transplantation. Described subset: CFSE-low proliferating T cells sorted from approximately 6-day pre-transplant mixed lymphocyte reaction (GvH or HvG direction). Source of these receptors: a human patient who was an organ donor for intestinal transplantation.

V and J are TRBV11-3 and TRBJ1-5; D call uncertain. The germline V gene has CDR1 SGHNT and CDR2 YENEEA. Trimming removed 3 bases from V and 2 bases from J, with 2 bases in between. The CDR3 covers 12 residues. The chain's CDR3 is CASSLGNQPQHF. As DNA, the CDR3 is TGTGCCAGCAGCTTGGGCAATCAGCCCCAGCATTTT.

The chain joins TRBV5-3 to TRBJ2-3; 9 nucleotides match TRBD1. TRBV5-3 is known as an ORF, though its function is uncertain. This CDR3 has 15 residues. The V gene end was trimmed by 4 bases and the J gene end by 5 bases; junction bases not matched to a gene: 8. DNA of the CDR3: TGTGCCAGAAGCCACCGGGACAGGGCGGGAGATACGCAGTATTTT. It yields the protein CARSHRDRAGDTQYF.

The chain uses TRBV11-2 and TRBJ2-7; D might be TRBD2 (6 bases). Trimming removed 3 bases at V and 6 bases at J, with 15 bases between. CDR3 length equals 14 residues. CDR1 and CDR2 (germline): SGHAT, FQNNGV. CDR3 amino acids: CASSLSVRGSEQYF. The CDR3 region has the DNA TGTGCCAGCAGCTTGTCAGTTCGGGGGTCCGAGCAGTACTTC.

This clone has more than one count but fewer than ten. The genes are TRBV11-2 and TRBJ1-2; no firm D call. CDR1 SGHAT and CDR2 FQNNGV come from the germline V gene. The CDR3 loop spans 14 amino acids. Trimming removed 0 bases at V and 1 base at J, with 6 bases between. CDR3 bases: TGTGCCAGCAGCTTAGATAAGCTTAACTATGGCTACACCTTC. Its protein product is CASSLDKLNYGYTF.

This clone came up a few times. This chain links TRBV9 with TRBJ1-6, with TRBD1 as a possible D gene (6 bases). V dropped 4 bases and J dropped 6 bases, with 14 bases sitting between them. CDR3 length: 15 amino acids. Germline V gene data show CDR1 as SGDLS and CDR2 as YYNGEE. Here the CDR3 reads CASSTERGGNSPLHF. The CDR3 region has the DNA TGTGCCAGCAGCACTGAAAGGGGGGGTAATTCACCCCTCCACTTT.

The gene calls are TRBV2 and TRBJ2-2; D remains unclear. Germline CDR1 is SNHLY and CDR2 is FYNNEI. Between the trimmed V and J ends, which lost 5 bases and 6 bases, there was a span of 7 bases. This CDR3 has 12 amino acids. This CDR3 reads CASSLRSGELFF. CDR3 in DNA: TGTGCCAGCAGTTTGAGGTCCGGGGAGCTGTTTTTT.

This rearrangement joins TRBV13 to TRBJ2-7, with 10 nucleotides matching TRBD1. The junction had 5 bases not matched to a gene; V was cut back by 5 bases and J by 1 base. The CDR3 loop spans 15 amino acids. Germline V gene data show CDR1 as PRHDT and CDR2 as FYEKMQ (reference sequence). The CDR3 protein is CASSAGTGVSYEQYF. The CDR3 DNA reads as TGTGCCAGCAGCGCCGGGACAGGGGTTTCCTACGAGCAGTACTTC.

This clone was seen only a few times. This chain uses TRBV11-3 with TRBJ2-7, with D possibly matching TRBD1 (5 bases). Germline CDR1 and CDR2: SGHNT and YENEEA. The V and J ends lost 0 bases and 1 base respectively, with 10 bases between them. The CDR3 loop spans 15 amino acids. The CDR3, as DNA: TGTGCCAGCAGCTTAGAGGCAGGGCTTTCCTACGAGCAGTACTTC. It specifies CASSLEAGLSYEQYF.

The V and J genes are TRBV6-5 and TRBJ2-7; D perhaps matches TRBD2 (6 bases). The CDR3 has 14 amino acids. Trimming removed 7 bases from V and 2 bases from J, with 15 bases in between. CDR1 is MNHEY and CDR2 is SVGAGI in the germline V gene. The CDR3 region is CASTDGGIPYEQYF. CDR3 DNA: TGTGCCAGCACCGATGGGGGGATTCCCTACGAGCAGTACTTC.

The V and J genes are TRBV6-1 and TRBJ2-5; TRBD1 or TRBD2 may be the D gene (5 bases each). This CDR3 is 14 amino acids long. The ends were cut back, 7 bases at V and 5 bases at J, with 17 bases in the middle. Germline V gene lookup returns CDR1 MNHNS and CDR2 SASEGT. The CDR3 loop is CASTPGAQGETQYF. CDR3 bases: TGTGCCAGCACCCCCGGGGCCCAAGGGGAGACCCAGTACTTC.

CDR3 sequence: CASSYARGGLHEQFF. CDR3 DNA sequence: TGTGCCAGCAGTTATGCGCGGGGGGGTCTCCATGAGCAGTTCTTC. The chain is built from TRBV6-6 and TRBJ2-1; 9 positions agree with TRBD2. Germline V gene sequence: CDR1 MNHNY, CDR2 SVGAGI (reference sequence). CDR3 size: 15 residues. With V trimmed by 3 bases and J by 8 bases, 8 bases remained unmatched.

The DNA of the CDR3 is TGTGCCAGCAGCTCCTTGGCATGGGGCGGCACTGAAGCTTTCTTT. Translated, it gives CASSSLAWGGTEAFF. The chain couples TRBV11-2 to TRBJ1-1, with D perhaps TRBD1 (5 bases). From germline, CDR1 is SGHAT and CDR2 FQNNGV. Between the trimmed V and J ends, which lost 4 bases and 4 bases, there was a span of 16 bases. The CDR3 runs to 15 residues.

Relative to its sample, this clone is large (0.1 to 1%). This chain links TRBV5-4 with TRBJ2-7; possibly TRBD2 for D (6 bases). Germline values: CDR1 SGHNT, CDR2 YYREEE (reference sequence). The CDR3 consists of 14 residues. V gave up 1 base and J gave up 6 bases, with 14 bases separating them. The CDR3 DNA sequence: TGTGCCAGCAGCTTGTCAGTTCGGGGGTCCGAGCAGTACTTC. It specifies CASSLSVRGSEQYF.

The CDR3 DNA follows: TGTGCCAGCAGCTTGGTGGGGAGCTCCTATAATTCACCCCTCCACTTT. This gives the protein CASSLVGSSYNSPLHF. The chain combines TRBV5-7 with TRBJ1-6; no reliable D call. TRBV5-7 is an ORF, and what it does is uncertain. This CDR3 is built from 16 residues. With 0 bases removed from V and 0 bases from J, the gap between germline ends came to 7 bases.

The chain combines TRBV6-6 with TRBJ2-2; TRBD2 matches at 9 bases. Germline assignment: CDR1 MNHNY and CDR2 SVGAGI (reference sequence). This CDR3 spans 16 amino acids. J was trimmed by 3 bases and V by 4 bases; bases with no gene match: 6. CDR3: CASSWGRLADTGELFF. The DNA for the CDR3 is TGTGCCAGCAGTTGGGGAAGACTAGCGGACACCGGGGAGCTGTTTTTT.

This clone was recorded a few times. V is TRBV5-5 and J is TRBJ2-7; 7 bases agree with TRBD2. With 4 bases clipped from V and 3 bases from J, the junction kept 13 bases outside the gene matches. Germline V lookup: CDR1 SGHKS, CDR2 YYEKEE (reference sequence). This CDR3 comprises 16 residues. The CDR3: CASSQDLPGDYYEQYF. For the CDR3, the DNA is TGTGCCAGCAGCCAAGATTTGCCGGGGGACTACTACGAGCAGTACTTC. The full variable domain, with the rest looked up from reference TRBV5-5 and TRBJ2-7, is DAGVTQSPTHLIKTRGQQVTLRCSPISGHKSVSWYQQVLGQGPQFIFQYYEKEERGRGNFPDRFSARQFPNYSSELNVNALLLGDSALYLCASSQDLPGDYYEQYFGPGTRLTVT.

This clone showed up just a few times. V gene TRBV9 combines with J gene TRBJ2-5; D perhaps matches TRBD1 (6 bases). Germline V gene sequence: CDR1 SGDLS, CDR2 YYNGEE. V shed 4 bases and J shed 0 bases, with 10 bases lying between them. The CDR3 sequence is 14 residues long. CDR3 loop: CASSQGWDQETQYF. The CDR3 DNA follows: TGTGCCAGCAGCCAGGGGTGGGACCAAGAGACCCAGTACTTC.

About this clone: One end of the junction varies from germline; a read error may be responsible. This sample includes further DNA sequences coding for the same CDR3. This chain links TRBV4-1 with TRBJ2-7; TRBD2 matches at 7 bases. Germline V gene data show CDR1 as MGHRA and CDR2 as YSYEKL. CDR3 size: 16 residues. The CDR3 reads CASSQDLPGDYYEQYF. The CDR3 DNA reads as TGTGCCAGCAGCCAAGATTTGCCGGGGGACTACTACGAGCAGTACTTC.

The CDR3 loop reads CASGTGDEQFF. The CDR3, as DNA: TGTGCCAGCGGGACAGGGGATGAGCAGTTCTTC. The chain has TRBV9 and TRBJ2-1; 10 bases map to TRBD1. The ends lost 7 bases at V and 8 bases at J; junction bases unmatched: 0. From germline, CDR1 is SGDLS and CDR2 YYNGEE. The CDR3 has 11 amino acids. Combining the CDR3 with reference TRBV9 and TRBJ2-1 gives the whole variable domain DSGVTQTPKHLITATGQRVTLRCSPRSGDLSVYWYQQSLDQGLQFLIQYYNGEERAKGNILERFSAQQFPDLHSELNLSSLELGDSALYFCASGTGDEQFFGPGTRLTVL.

This chain links TRBV6-6 with TRBJ2-5; D uncertain. This CDR3 has 15 amino acids. The V end lost 2 bases, the J end lost 3 bases, and 13 bases lay between the germline ends. Germline V lookup: CDR1 MNHNY, CDR2 SVGAGI (reference sequence). This CDR3 is CASSYRTDDEETQYF. As DNA, the CDR3 is TGTGCCAGCAGTTACCGGACGGATGACGAAGAGACCCAGTACTTC.

This clone showed up just a few times. This chain uses TRBV27 with TRBJ1-5; D is unclear. From germline, CDR1 is MNHEY and CDR2 SMNVEV (reference sequence). CDR3 size: 13 residues. The V end lost 2 bases, the J end lost 2 bases, and 4 bases lay between the germline ends. The CDR3 bases are TGTGCCAGCAGTTTACAGGGCAATCAGCCCCAGCATTTT. It yields the protein CASSLQGNQPQHF.

By its share, this clone is large. The chain is built from TRBV19 and TRBJ1-1; the D is unclear. Trimming removed 9 bases at V and 3 bases at J, with 5 bases between. CDR1 LNHDA and CDR2 SQIVND come from the germline V gene (reference sequence). CDR3 size: 10 residues. The CDR3 spells CASGDTEAFF. The CDR3 nucleotides read TGTGCCAGCGGGGACACTGAAGCTTTCTTT. The full variable domain, with the rest looked up from reference TRBV19 and TRBJ1-1, is DGGITQSPKYLFRKEGQNVTLSCEQNLNHDAMYWYRQDPGQGLRLIYYSQIVNDFQKGDIAEGYSVSREKKESFPLTVTSAQKNPTAFYLCASGDTEAFFGQGTRLTVV.